The 18 T cell receptor beta chains presented below share a single source sample, sequenced in a study of cytomegalovirus exposure and HLA in healthy donors. The PCR was carried out with 60 Vbeta primers and 13 Jbeta primers. Clones were read by immunoSEQ multiplex PCR, and TCRdb kept only the in-frame ones, dropping some. The table shows about 70,000 clones, with 80% to 90% occurring only once. The sample taken for sequencing was PBMCs. These receptors all stem from a woman aged 25-40 years in good health and CMV-seropositive.

The sample holds one count of this clone. This chain connects TRBV2 to TRBJ2-7; maybe TRBD1 (5 bases). Germline V CDR1 and CDR2: SNHLY, FYNNEI. The germline V and J ends were trimmed by 4 bases and 0 bases, with 10 bases remaining between them. The CDR3 consists of 14 residues. CDR3 sequence: CASSAQGSSYEQYF. The CDR3 DNA reads as TGTGCCAGCAGTGCCCAGGGTAGCTCCTACGAGCAGTACTTC.

Worth noting for this clone: Compared with germline, one end of the junction differs, possibly owing to a read error. The V gene is TRBV6-1, the J gene TRBJ1-5, with a weak D call TRBD1 (5 bases). The V gene's germline CDR1 is MNHNS and CDR2 SASEGT. This CDR3 is 15 amino acids long. In DNA, the CDR3 is TGTGCCGGCAGTGCTCAAGACAGATCCAATCAGCCCCAGCATTTT. Protein sequence: CAGSAQDRSNQPQHF.

The rearrangement joins TRBV5-1 to TRBJ2-1, with 9 bases lining up with TRBD1. The germline V gene has CDR1 SGHRS and CDR2 YFSETQ. The CDR3 is 16 residues long. After removal of 5 bases from V and 7 bases from J, the junction contained 13 bases not matched to a gene. In nucleotides, the CDR3 is TGCGCCAGCAGGGTGGCGGGACAGGGTGCTTATAATGAGCAGTTCTTC. It is translated as CASRVAGQGAYNEQFF.

This chain uses TRBV9 with TRBJ2-1; 8 positions agree with TRBD1. Per the germline V gene, CDR1 is SGDLS and CDR2 is YYNGEE. Trimming at V came to 3 bases and at J to 4 bases, leaving 6 bases not matched to a gene. The CDR3 runs to 15 residues. CDR3 bases: TGTGCCAGCAGCGCCCGACAGGGGCGATACAATGAGCAGTTCTTC. Protein product: CASSARQGRYNEQFF.

V and J are TRBV2 and TRBJ2-1; 9 bases align to TRBD2. Germline CDR1 SNHLY, CDR2 FYNNEI. The CDR3 consists of 15 residues. Trimming cost V 3 bases and J 8 bases; bases outside gene matches: 8. The CDR3 is CASSDRAGGMDEQFF. CDR3 nucleotides: TGTGCCAGCAGTGATCGAGCGGGAGGTATGGATGAGCAGTTCTTC. The whole variable domain, remainder taken from reference TRBV2 and TRBJ2-1, is EPEVTQTPSHQVTQMGQEVILRCVPISNHLYFYWYRQILGQKVEFLVSFYNNEISEKSEIFDDQFSVERPDGSNFTLKIRSTKLEDSAMYFCASSDRAGGMDEQFFGPGTRLTVL.

In this sample, this clone turned up once. The chain uses TRBV5-1 and TRBJ2-5; TRBD1 matches 8 bases. The V gene end was trimmed by 3 bases and the J gene end by 7 bases; junction bases not matched to a gene: 11. This CDR3 spans 15 amino acids. Per the germline V gene, CDR1 is SGHRS and CDR2 is YFSETQ. CDR3 sequence: CASSSLGQEGGTQYF. CDR3 sequence (DNA): TGCGCCAGCAGCTCCCTGGGACAGGAGGGAGGGACCCAGTACTTC. Complete variable domain (other parts from reference TRBV5-1 and TRBJ2-5): KAGVTQTPRYLIKTRGQQVTLSCSPISGHRSVSWYQQTPGQGLQFLFEYFSETQRNKGNFPGRFSGRQFSNSRSEMNVSTLELGDSALYLCASSSLGQEGGTQYFGPGTRLLVL.

The gene calls are TRBV9 and TRBJ2-1; D is uncertain. Germline V CDR1 and CDR2: SGDLS, YYNGEE. Trimming took 0 bases from V and 7 from J, leaving 8 bases between them. The CDR3 is 13 amino acids. The CDR3 here is CASSVALRNEQFF. As DNA, the CDR3 is TGTGCCAGCAGCGTAGCTTTGCGGAATGAGCAGTTCTTC.

V usage is TRBV4-1 and J usage is TRBJ2-2, with D unclear. Looked up from germline, CDR1 is MGHRA and CDR2 is YSYEKL. V was clipped by 1 base and J by 2 bases, with 11 bases between them. This CDR3 contains 16 residues. The CDR3 reads CASSQAATYNTGELFF. DNA for the CDR3: TGCGCCAGCAGCCAAGCTGCGACTTATAACACCGGGGAGCTGTTTTTT.

The chain links TRBV28 to TRBJ2-7, with D unclear. Germline values: CDR1 MDHEN, CDR2 SYDVKM. This CDR3 has 13 residues. Trimming shortened V by 1 base and J by 7 bases, and 11 bases separated the two germline ends. The CDR3 here is CASSLFPQSEQYF. The CDR3 DNA follows: TGTGCCAGCAGTTTATTTCCCCAGTCTGAGCAGTACTTC.

This clone has a handful of counts. The V and J genes are TRBV6-5 and TRBJ2-1; D remains unclear. The CDR3 runs 16 residues. The V gene lost 0 bases and the J gene lost 7 bases, with 16 bases spanning the gap. Germline V gene data show CDR1 as MNHEY and CDR2 as SVGAGI. The DNA of the CDR3 is TGTGCCAGCAGTTACTCGATTCCCGGGTCCGCGAATGAGCAGTTCTTC. Encoded protein: CASSYSIPGSANEQFF.

The V and J genes are TRBV30 and TRBJ2-2, with 7 bases identical to TRBD1. There are 13 residues in the CDR3. The germline CDR1 and CDR2 sequences are GTSNPN and SVGIG (reference sequence). V lost 5 bases and J lost 6; bases outside the gene matches: 6. As DNA, the CDR3 is TGTGCCTGGGGACAGGATGGGCCCGGGGAGCTGTTTTTT. It translates to CAWGQDGPGELFF.

The chain is built from TRBV5-5 and TRBJ2-2; D may be TRBD2 (5 bases). Between the trimmed V and J ends, which lost 3 bases and 6 bases, there was a span of 15 bases. Germline lookup yields CDR1 SGHKS and CDR2 YYEKEE (reference sequence). CDR3 length: 15 residues. The CDR3 region has the DNA TGTGCCAGCAGCTCCCCGGGGTATCGAGCCGGGGAGCTGTTTTTT. Its translation: CASSSPGYRAGELFF.

This clone was observed a handful of times. The chain is built from TRBV4-2 and TRBJ1-1; D gene uncertain. Germline loops: CDR1 LGHNA, CDR2 YNFKEQ. The CDR3 is made up of 14 amino acids. The germline V and J ends were trimmed by 0 bases and 4 bases, with 9 bases remaining between them. The CDR3 DNA reads TGTGCCAGCAGCCAAGATCCGGGGAGCACTGAAGCTTTCTTT. Residues: CASSQDPGSTEAFF.

The V gene is TRBV5-1, the J gene TRBJ2-1, with TRBD1 identical over 7 bases. This CDR3 spans 13 amino acids. V lost 4 bases and J lost 9; bases outside the gene matches: 7. Germline lookup yields CDR1 SGHRS and CDR2 YFSETQ. In nucleotides, the CDR3 is TGCGCCAGCAGCGTATACAGGGGACGTGAGCAGTTCTTC. Translation: CASSVYRGREQFF. The complete variable domain, with remaining parts taken from reference TRBV5-1 and TRBJ2-1, reads KAGVTQTPRYLIKTRGQQVTLSCSPISGHRSVSWYQQTPGQGLQFLFEYFSETQRNKGNFPGRFSGRQFSNSRSEMNVSTLELGDSALYLCASSVYRGREQFFGPGTRLTVL.

This clone showed up just once. The CDR3, as DNA: TGCGCCAGCAGCTTGGCGGACAGCCTCTACGAGCAGTACTTC. Protein sequence: CASSLADSLYEQYF. The rearrangement joins TRBV5-1 to TRBJ2-7; D might be TRBD1 (6 bases). The germline V and J ends were trimmed by 0 bases and 3 bases, with 10 bases remaining between them. From germline, CDR1 is SGHRS and CDR2 YFSETQ. The CDR3 length is 14 residues.

This rearrangement joins TRBV6-1 to TRBJ1-6; possibly TRBD1 for D (5 bases). The V and J ends lost 4 bases and 7 bases respectively, with 14 bases between them. CDR3 length: 15 residues. Germline CDR1 and CDR2: MNHNS and SASEGT. The chain's CDR3 is CASSGIDSSNSPLHF. The CDR3 nucleotides read TGTGCCAGCAGTGGGATTGACAGTTCCAATTCACCCCTCCACTTT.

V and J are TRBV7-9 and TRBJ1-1, with D possibly TRBD1 on 5 matching bases. The germline V and J ends were trimmed by 1 base and 7 bases, with 10 bases remaining between them. Germline values: CDR1 SEHNR, CDR2 FQNEAQ (reference sequence). The CDR3 is 13 amino acids. The CDR3 is CASSLGTKSEAFF. Written as DNA, the CDR3 is TGTGCCAGCAGCTTAGGGACAAAAAGTGAAGCTTTCTTT.

This clone showed up just a few times. The chain employs TRBV27 and TRBJ2-1; D possibly corresponds to TRBD1 (6 bases). V lost 2 bases, J lost 2 bases, and 16 bases lay in between. Germline V gene sequence: CDR1 MNHEY, CDR2 SMNVEV (reference sequence). This CDR3 spans 17 amino acids. CDR3 coding DNA: TGTGCCAGCAGTTTACGCTCTTCGAGGGACACCTACAATGAGCAGTTCTTC. As protein: CASSLRSSRDTYNEQFF.